This T cell receptor beta chain appears in the sequencing data of a study of T cells in narcolepsy. Study-level information: Patients with NT1 or NT2 and healthy control donors were enrolled.

Sequencing was performed with immunoSEQ multiplex PCR; in TCRdb, only in-frame clones are kept and a portion is missing. The table lists roughly 35,000 clones, around 85% of them singletons, with 1.5% to 2% in the top ten. This CDR3 has 13 residues. The V gene lost 6 bases and the J gene lost 2 bases, with 11 bases spanning the gap. The germline V gene encodes CDR1 LNHDA and CDR2 SQIVND (reference sequence). The chain couples TRBV19 to TRBJ2-7, with D unclear. The sequenced sample consisted of CD45RA- memory CD4+ T cells from PBMCs. The sequence was obtained from a human donor with narcolepsy. CDR3 residues: CASRDRGPYEQYF. In DNA form, the CDR3 reads TGTGCCAGTAGAGACCGAGGCCCCTACGAGCAGTACTTC.